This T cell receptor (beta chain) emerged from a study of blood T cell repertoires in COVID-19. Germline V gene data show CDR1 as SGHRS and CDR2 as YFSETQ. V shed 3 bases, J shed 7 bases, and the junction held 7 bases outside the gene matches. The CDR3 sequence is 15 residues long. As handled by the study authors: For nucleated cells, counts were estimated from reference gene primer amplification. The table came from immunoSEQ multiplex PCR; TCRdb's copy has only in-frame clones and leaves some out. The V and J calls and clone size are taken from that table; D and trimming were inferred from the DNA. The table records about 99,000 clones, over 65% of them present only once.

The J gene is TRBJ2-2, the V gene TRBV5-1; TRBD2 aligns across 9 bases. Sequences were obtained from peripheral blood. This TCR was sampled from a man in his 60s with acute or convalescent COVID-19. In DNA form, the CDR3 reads TGCGCCAGCAGCTCAAGACTAGCGGACTACGGGGAGCTGTTTTTT. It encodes CASSSRLADYGELFF.